This T cell receptor (beta chain) was found in a study of shared T cell receptors in the human thymus (dated by TCRdb to the early 2020s). Regarding the research as a whole: The study investigated the way shared, self-reactive T-cell receptor alpha chains are produced in the human thymus.

With regard to this clone: Its antigen is unknown. Qualities for individual bases were not recorded, and no much larger clone is one base off.

From cysteine to phenylalanine, the CDR3 is 14 amino acids long. Only CDR3 DNA remains: 42 bases, in frame from the first base. Clipping removes 3 bases from V and 5 bases from J, with 6 as the unmatched junction base count. The germline V gene gives CDR1 as SGHTA and CDR2 as FQGNSA. The library came from the immunoSEQ multiplex PCR assay. TCRdb stores this immuneACCESS table with in-frame sequences only. Part of the clones is absent; in the studies checked, under half of the shortfall reflects unresolved V genes, and no reason is known for the rest. For this sample the table gives approximately 760,000 clones, of which approximately 85% were detected only once. Roughly 0.01% of the sample is held by the ten biggest clonotypes. This sample was also put to use in a study of human thymus T cells. According to the second study: Donors were immunologically healthy infants undergoing open corrective cardiac surgery for congenital heart defects in Finland. Thymus tissue was obtained as surgical resects removed during corrective cardiac surgery. Usage of V and J gene segments appeared to be biased in both the thymic and the peripheral blood repertoires. The related research reported highly overlapping thymic TCR repertoires among unrelated individuals. The study described the TCR alpha and beta repertoires in under 10 infant thymus samples and a few matching peripheral blood samples. The cohort included about 6 male and two female infants, with donor ages spanning 7 to 244 days. After being mechanically released from the tissue, thymocytes were kept at -70 degrees C in pellets of roughly 8.5-34 million cells. A QIAsymphony instrument was used to extract genomic DNA from frozen cell pellets. Using the immunoSEQ multiplex PCR assay, the TCRB and TCRAD loci were amplified from a standardized quantity of quality-controlled genomic DNA. The amplicons spanned the V(D)J region and were long enough to cover the CDR3 and allow V and J genes to be identified. Amplicon sequencing was performed on an Illumina platform through the commercial immunoSEQ service. Corrections for primer bias and sequencing errors followed previously described methods, while TCRAD and TCRB definitions were based on the IMGT database. Repertoires were analysed with immunoSEQ Analyzer 3.0 and VDJTools, covering basic statistics, V/J segment usage, diversity estimates, rarefaction and pairwise overlap. Diversity was estimated with Chao1, ChaoE, Efron-Thisted, Shannon and inverse Simpson indices, and also on datasets down-sampled to the smallest sample. Repertoire overlap was assessed by strict matching of CDR3 nucleotide sequence, V gene and J gene, and clustering was done by Jaccard-based multidimensional scaling. Thymus samples yielded on average around 800,000 unique TCRB clonotypes, compared with around 91,000 from blood samples.

This receptor was identified in a girl under three years old with a congenital heart defect. Donor details come from another sample of the same person, matched by shared clones. The material sequenced was thymocytes. Recombination connected TRBV7-2 to TRBJ2-7, and 8 junction bases match TRBD2. The CDR3 region has the sequence CASSFGGAFHEQYF. The DNA sequence is as follows: TGTGCCAGCAGCTTCGGGGGGGCCTTTCACGAGCAGTACTTC.